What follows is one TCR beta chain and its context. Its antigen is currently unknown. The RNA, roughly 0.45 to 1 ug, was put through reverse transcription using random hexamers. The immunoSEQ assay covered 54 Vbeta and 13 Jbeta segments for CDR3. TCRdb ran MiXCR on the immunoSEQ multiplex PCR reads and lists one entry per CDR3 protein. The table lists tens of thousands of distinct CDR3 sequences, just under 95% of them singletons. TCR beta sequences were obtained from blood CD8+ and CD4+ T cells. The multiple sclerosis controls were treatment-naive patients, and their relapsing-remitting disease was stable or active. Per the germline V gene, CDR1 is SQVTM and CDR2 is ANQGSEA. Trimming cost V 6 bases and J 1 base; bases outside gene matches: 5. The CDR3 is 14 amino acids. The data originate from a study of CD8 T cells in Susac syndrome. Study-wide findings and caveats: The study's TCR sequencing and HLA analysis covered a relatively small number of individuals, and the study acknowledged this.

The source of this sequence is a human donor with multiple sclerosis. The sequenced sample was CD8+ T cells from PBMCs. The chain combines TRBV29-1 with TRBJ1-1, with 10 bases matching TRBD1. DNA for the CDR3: TGCAGCGTAGCGGGACAGGGGAAGAACACTGAAGCTTTCTTT. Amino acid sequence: CSVAGQGKNTEAFF. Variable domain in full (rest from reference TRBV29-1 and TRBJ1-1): SAVISQKPSRDICQRGTSLTIQCQVDSQVTMMFWYRQQPGQSLTLIATANQGSEATYESGFVIDKFPISRPNLTFSTLTVSNMSPEDSSIYLCSVAGQGKNTEAFFGQGTRLTVV.